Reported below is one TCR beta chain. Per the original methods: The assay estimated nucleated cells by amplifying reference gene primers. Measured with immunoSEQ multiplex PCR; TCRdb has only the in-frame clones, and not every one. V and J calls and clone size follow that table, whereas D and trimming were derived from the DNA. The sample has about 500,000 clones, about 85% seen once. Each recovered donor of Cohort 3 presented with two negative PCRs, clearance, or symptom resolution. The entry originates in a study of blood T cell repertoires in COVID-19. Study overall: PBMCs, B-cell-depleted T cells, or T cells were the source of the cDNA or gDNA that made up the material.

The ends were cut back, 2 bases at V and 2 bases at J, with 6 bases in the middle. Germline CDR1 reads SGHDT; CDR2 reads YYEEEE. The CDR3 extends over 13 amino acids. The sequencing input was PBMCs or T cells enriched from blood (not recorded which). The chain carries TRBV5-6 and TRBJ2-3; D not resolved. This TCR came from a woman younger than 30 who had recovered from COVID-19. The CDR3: CASSLRVTDTQYF. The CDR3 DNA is TGTGCCAGCAGCTTAAGAGTCACAGATACGCAGTATTTT.